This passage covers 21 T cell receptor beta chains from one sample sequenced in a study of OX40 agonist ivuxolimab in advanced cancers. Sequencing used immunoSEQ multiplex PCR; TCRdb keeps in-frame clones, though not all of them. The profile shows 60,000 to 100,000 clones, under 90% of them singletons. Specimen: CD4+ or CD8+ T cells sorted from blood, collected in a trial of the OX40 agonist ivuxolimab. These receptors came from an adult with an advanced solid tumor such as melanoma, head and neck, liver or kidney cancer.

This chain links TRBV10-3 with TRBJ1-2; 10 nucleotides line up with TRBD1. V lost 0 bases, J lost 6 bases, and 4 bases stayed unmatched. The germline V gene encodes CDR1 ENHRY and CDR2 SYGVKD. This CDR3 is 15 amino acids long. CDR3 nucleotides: TGTGCCATCAGTGAGTCCAGGACAGGGGGTGATGGCTACACCTTC. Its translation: CAISESRTGGDGYTF.

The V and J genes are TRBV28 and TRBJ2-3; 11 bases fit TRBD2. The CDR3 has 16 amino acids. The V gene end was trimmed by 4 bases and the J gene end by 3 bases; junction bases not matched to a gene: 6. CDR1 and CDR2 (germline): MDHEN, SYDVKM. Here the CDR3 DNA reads TGTGCCAGCAGTTCCGCGACTAGCGGGAAGACAGATACGCAGTATTTT. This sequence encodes CASSSATSGKTDTQYF.

The CDR3 bases are TGTGCCAGCAGTTACATACAGGGCCGGCAGCCCCAGCATTTT. It specifies CASSYIQGRQPQHF. The rearrangement links TRBV6-5 to TRBJ1-5, with D possibly matching TRBD1 (6 bases). The length of the CDR3 is 14 residues. V lost 2 bases, J lost 7 bases, and 12 bases lay in between. Germline CDR1 MNHEY, CDR2 SVGAGI.

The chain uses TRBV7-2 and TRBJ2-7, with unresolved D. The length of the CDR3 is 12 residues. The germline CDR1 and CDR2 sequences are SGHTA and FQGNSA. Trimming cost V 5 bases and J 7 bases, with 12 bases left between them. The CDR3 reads CASSTYRWEQYF. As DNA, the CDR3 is TGTGCCAGCAGCACCTACAGATGGGAGCAGTACTTC.

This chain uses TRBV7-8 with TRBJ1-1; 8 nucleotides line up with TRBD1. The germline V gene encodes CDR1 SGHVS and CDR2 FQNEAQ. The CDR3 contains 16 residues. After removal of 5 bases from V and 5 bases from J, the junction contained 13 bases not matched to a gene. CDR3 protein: CASSPYRGGKKTEAFF. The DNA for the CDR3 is TGTGCCAGCAGCCCCTACAGGGGGGGGAAAAAAACTGAAGCTTTCTTT.

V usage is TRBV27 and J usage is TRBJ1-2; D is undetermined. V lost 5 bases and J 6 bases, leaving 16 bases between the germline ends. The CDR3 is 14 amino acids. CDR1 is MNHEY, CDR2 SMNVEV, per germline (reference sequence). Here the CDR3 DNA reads TGTGCCAGCAGTCCCCTGGTAGGACTCCATGGCTACACCTTC. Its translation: CASSPLVGLHGYTF.

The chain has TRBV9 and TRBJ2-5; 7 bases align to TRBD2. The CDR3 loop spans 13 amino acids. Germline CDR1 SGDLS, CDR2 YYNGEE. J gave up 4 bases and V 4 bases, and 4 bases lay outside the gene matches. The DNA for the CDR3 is TGTGCCAGCAGCCCCTCGGGGGGAGAGACCCAGTACTTC. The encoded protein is CASSPSGGETQYF.

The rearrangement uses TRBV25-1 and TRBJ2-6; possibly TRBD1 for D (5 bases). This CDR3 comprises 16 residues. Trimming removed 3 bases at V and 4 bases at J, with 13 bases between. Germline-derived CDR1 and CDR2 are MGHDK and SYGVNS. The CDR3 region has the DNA TGTGCCAGCAGTGATCCAAGGGGCGCCGGGGCCAACGTCCTGACTTTC. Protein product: CASSDPRGAGANVLTF.

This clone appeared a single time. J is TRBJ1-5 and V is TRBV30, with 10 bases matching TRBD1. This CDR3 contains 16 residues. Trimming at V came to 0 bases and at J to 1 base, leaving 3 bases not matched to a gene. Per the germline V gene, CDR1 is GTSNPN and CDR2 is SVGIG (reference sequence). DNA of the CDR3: TGTGCCTGGAGTGTGACAGGGGGCGCCAGCAATCAGCCCCAGCATTTT. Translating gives CAWSVTGGASNQPQHF.

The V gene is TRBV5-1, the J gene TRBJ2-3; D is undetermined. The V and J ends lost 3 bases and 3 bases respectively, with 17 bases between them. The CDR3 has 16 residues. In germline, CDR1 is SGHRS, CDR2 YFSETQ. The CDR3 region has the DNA TGCGCCAGCAGCTCCGAGAGAGGCATGGGGACAGATACGCAGTATTTT. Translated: CASSSERGMGTDTQYF.

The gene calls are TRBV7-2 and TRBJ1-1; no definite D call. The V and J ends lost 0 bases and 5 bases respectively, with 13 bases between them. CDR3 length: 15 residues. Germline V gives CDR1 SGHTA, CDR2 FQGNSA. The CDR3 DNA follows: TGTGCCAGCAGCTTAGCAGGCGGCGTGCGAACTGAAGCTTTCTTT. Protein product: CASSLAGGVRTEAFF.

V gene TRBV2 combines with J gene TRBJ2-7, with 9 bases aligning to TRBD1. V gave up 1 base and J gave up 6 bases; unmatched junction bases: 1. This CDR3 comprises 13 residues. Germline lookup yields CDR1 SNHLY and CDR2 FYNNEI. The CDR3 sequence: CASSEDRGREQYF. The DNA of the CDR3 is TGTGCCAGCAGTGAAGACAGGGGGCGCGAGCAGTACTTC.

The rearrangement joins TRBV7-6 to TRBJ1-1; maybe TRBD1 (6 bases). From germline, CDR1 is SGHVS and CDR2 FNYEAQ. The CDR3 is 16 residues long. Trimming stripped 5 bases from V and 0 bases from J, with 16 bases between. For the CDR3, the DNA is TGTGCCAGCAGCCCTGGCAGGGGTGGTCTGAACACTGAAGCTTTCTTT. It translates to CASSPGRGGLNTEAFF.

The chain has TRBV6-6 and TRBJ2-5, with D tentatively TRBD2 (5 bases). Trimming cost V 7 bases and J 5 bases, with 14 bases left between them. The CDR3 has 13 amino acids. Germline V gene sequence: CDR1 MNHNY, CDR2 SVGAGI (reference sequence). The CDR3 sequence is CASKRGNDETQYF. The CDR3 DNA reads TGTGCCAGCAAGAGAGGGAACGACGAGACCCAGTACTTC.

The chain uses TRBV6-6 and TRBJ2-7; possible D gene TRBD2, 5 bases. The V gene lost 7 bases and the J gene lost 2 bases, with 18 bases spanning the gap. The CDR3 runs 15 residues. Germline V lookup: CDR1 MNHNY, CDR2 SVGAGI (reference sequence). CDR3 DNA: TGTGCCAGCAATAAACGGACTGATGCTACCTACGAGCAGTACTTC. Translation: CASNKRTDATYEQYF.

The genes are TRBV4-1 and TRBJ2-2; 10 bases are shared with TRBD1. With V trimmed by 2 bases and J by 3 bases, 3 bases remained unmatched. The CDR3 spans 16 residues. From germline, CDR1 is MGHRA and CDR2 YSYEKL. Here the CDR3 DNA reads TGCGCCAGCAGCCAACAGGACAGGGGGTACACCGGGGAGCTGTTTTTT. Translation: CASSQQDRGYTGELFF.

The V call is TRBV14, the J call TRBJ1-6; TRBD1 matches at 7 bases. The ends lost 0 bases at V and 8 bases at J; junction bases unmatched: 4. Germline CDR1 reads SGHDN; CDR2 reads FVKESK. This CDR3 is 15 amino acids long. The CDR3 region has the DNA TGTGCCAGCAGCCAAGATAGACAGGGTTATTCACCCCTCCACTTT. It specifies CASSQDRQGYSPLHF.

The CDR3: CASSYSKYSNQPQHF. The CDR3, as DNA: TGTGCCAGCAGTTACTCGAAGTATAGCAATCAGCCCCAGCATTTT. The chain employs TRBV6-5 and TRBJ1-5; D not certain. Between the trimmed V and J ends, which lost 0 bases and 0 bases, there was a span of 6 bases. CDR3 size: 15 residues. The V gene's germline CDR1 is MNHEY and CDR2 SVGAGI.

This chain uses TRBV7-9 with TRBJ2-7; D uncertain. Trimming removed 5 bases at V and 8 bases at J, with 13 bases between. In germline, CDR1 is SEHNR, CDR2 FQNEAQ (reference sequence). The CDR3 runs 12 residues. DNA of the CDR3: TGTGCCAGCAGCGGCTCTGGGAACCAGCAGTACTTC. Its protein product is CASSGSGNQQYF. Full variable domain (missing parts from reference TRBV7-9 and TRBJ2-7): DTGVSQNPRHKITKRGQNVTFRCDPISEHNRLYWYRQTLGQGPEFLTYFQNEAQLEKSRLLSDRFSAERPKGSFSTLEIQRTEQGDSAMYLCASSGSGNQQYFGPGTRLTVT.

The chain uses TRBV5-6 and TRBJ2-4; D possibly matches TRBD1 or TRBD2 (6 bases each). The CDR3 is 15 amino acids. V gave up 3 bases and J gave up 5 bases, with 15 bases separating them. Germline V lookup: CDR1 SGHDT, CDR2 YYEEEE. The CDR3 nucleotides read TGTGCCAGCAGCTCGGTGAGGGGGGCCCAAAACATTCAGTACTTC. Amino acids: CASSSVRGAQNIQYF. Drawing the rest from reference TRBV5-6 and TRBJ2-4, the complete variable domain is DAGVTQSPTHLIKTRGQQVTLRCSPKSGHDTVSWYQQALGQGPQFIFQYYEEEERQRGNFPDRFSGHQFPNYSSELNVNALLLGDSALYLCASSSVRGAQNIQYFGAGTRLSVL.

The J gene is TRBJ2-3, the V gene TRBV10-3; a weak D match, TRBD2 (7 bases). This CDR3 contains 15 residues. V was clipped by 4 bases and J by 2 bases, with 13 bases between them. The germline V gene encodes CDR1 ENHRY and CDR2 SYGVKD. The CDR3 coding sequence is TGTGCCATCAGTGTGGGCGGGGGCGCCACAGATACGCAGTATTTT. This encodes CAISVGGGATDTQYF.